Below are 8 T cell receptor beta chains sequenced from a single sample in a study of T cells in Graves' hyperthyroidism and ophthalmopathy. Template material for amplifying TCR beta CDR3 regions consisted of RNA transcripts. The primer set for the first-round RT-PCR of the TCR CDR3 was HTBI. Using its own MiXCR run on the multiplex PCR reads, TCRdb lists one record per CDR3 protein. The sample lists about 570,000 distinct CDR3 sequences, 35% to 55% occurring once. Sequencing input: peripheral blood or thyroid tissue (not recorded which). These receptors originate from an adult woman with Graves' disease, either hyperthyroidism or ophthalmopathy (not recorded which).

This clonotype was recorded many times. V usage is TRBV13 and J usage is TRBJ1-2; no firm D call. The V and J ends lost 0 bases and 3 bases respectively, with 11 bases between them. CDR1 is PRHDT and CDR2 is FYEKMQ in the germline V gene (reference sequence). This CDR3 contains 15 residues. The CDR3 sequence is CASSLGLTGDYGYTF. For the CDR3, the DNA is TGTGCCAGCAGCTTAGGCCTAACGGGTGACTATGGCTACACCTTC.

This clonotype was observed a single time. V and J are TRBV15 and TRBJ1-6; 7 nucleotides agree with TRBD1. This CDR3 contains 16 residues. V gave up 3 bases and J gave up 7 bases; unmatched junction bases: 9. Germline V gene data show CDR1 as LNHNV and CDR2 as YYDKDF (reference sequence). This CDR3 is CATSRDRDSLNSPLHF. CDR3 nucleotides: TGTGCCACCAGCAGGGACCGGGACAGCCTCAATTCACCCCTCCACTTT.

This clonotype occurred many times. The V and J genes are TRBV12-3 or TRBV12-4 and TRBJ1-5, with D unclear. This CDR3 is 12 amino acids long. The V end lost 2 bases, the J end lost 7 bases, and 6 bases lay between the germline ends. The CDR3 DNA reads as TGTGCCAGCAGTTTACAACGACAGCCCCAGCATTTT. It encodes CASSLQRQPQHF.

This chain joins TRBV12-3 or TRBV12-4 and TRBJ2-5; 8 bases map to TRBD1. This CDR3 is built from 14 residues. With V trimmed by 4 bases and J by 9 bases, 10 bases remained unmatched. The CDR3 DNA reads as TGTGCCAGCAGTTCGGACAGGGCGGATCAGCCCCAGTACTTC. It encodes CASSSDRADQPQYF.

This clonotype was observed a handful of times. The chain combines TRBV27 with TRBJ1-6; D not certain. Germline-derived CDR1 and CDR2 are MNHEY and SMNVEV (reference sequence). The CDR3 extends over 12 amino acids. The V gene lost 3 bases and the J gene lost 7 bases, with 4 bases spanning the gap. The CDR3 DNA reads as TGTGCCAGCAGTTTGAAGAATTCACCCCTCCACTTT. The encoded protein is CASSLKNSPLHF.

This clonotype was seen ten or more times. The chain links TRBV7-3 to TRBJ1-2, with TRBD1 matching 9 bases. The V and J ends lost 5 bases and 9 bases, in that order; junction bases with no gene match: 7. The germline CDR1 and CDR2 sequences are SGHTA and FQGTGA. CDR3 size: 13 residues. Written as DNA, the CDR3 is TGTGCCAGCAGCCCAGGGACAGGGTTTCGCTACACCTTC. This codes for CASSPGTGFRYTF.

This sequence joins TRBV20-1 and TRBJ2-5, with 8 positions matching TRBD2. Trimming took 5 bases from V and 8 from J; bases not matched to a gene: 13. The germline V gene has CDR1 DFQATT and CDR2 SNEGSKA (reference sequence). This CDR3 contains 14 residues. CDR3 DNA: TGCAGTGCTGTGTTTGGAGCGGGAGAGGCTACCCAGTACTTC. It specifies CSAVFGAGEATQYF.

For this clonotype: A much larger clone lies a single base off, so this may be a read error. The chain combines TRBV6-6 with TRBJ1-4; TRBD1 is a possible D gene (5 bases). The CDR3 is made up of 15 amino acids. Germline loops: CDR1 MNHNY, CDR2 SVGAGI (reference sequence). The CDR3 reads CASRYLRGSEGKLFF. The CDR3 nucleotides read TGTGCCAGCAGGTACTTACGGGGGTCTGAAGGAAAACTGTTTTTT.